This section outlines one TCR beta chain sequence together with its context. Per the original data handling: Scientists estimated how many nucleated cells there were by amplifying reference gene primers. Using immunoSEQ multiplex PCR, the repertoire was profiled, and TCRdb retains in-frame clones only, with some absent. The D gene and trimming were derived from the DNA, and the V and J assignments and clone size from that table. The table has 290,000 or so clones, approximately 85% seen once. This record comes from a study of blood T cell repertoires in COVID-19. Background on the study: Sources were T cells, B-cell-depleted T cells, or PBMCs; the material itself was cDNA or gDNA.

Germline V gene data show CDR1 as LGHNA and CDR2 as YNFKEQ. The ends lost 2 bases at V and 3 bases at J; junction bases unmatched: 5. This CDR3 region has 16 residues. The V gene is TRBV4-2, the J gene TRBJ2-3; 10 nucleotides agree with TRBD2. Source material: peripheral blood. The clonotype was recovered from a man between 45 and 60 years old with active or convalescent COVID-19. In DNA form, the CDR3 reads TGTGCCAGCAGCCAACCCGGACTAGCGGAGACAGATACGCAGTATTTT. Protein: CASSQPGLAETDTQYF.